A selection of T cell receptor beta chains follows, all from one sample in a study of T cell clonotyping in hematopoietic cell transplantation. Using immunoSEQ multiplex PCR, the repertoire was profiled, and TCRdb retains in-frame clones only, with some absent. Among approximately 6,000 clones listed, about 34% were seen once. The material was peripheral blood mononuclear cells, obtained 30 days after allogeneic stem cell transplant. These receptors all stem from a female patient aged 50-59 years who had an allogeneic stem cell transplant from an unrelated donor, so the T cells may come from the graft donor. Some clones in this sample may be carry-over from other donors' samples. The conserved cysteine and the conserved F or W are not part of the CDR3 here. Each record gives: CDR3 protein, clone size, J gene, V gene. A row's size may be missing; if present it is once, few, many or a size class.

SVERTGTDYGYT . TRBJ1-2 TRBV29-1
ASSVTGLEEETQY . TRBJ2-5 TRBV9
AWSVSALGSYT . TRBJ1-2 TRBV30
SAWGLGYGYT . TRBJ1-2 TRBV29-1
AWGVVADTQY . TRBJ2-3 TRBV30
ASSPWDTGNEQY . TRBJ2-7 TRBV9
SVGIAEYEQY . TRBJ2-7 TRBV29-1
AWWSNTIYGYT . TRBJ1-2 TRBV30
ASSEGIGSGGYT once TRBJ1-2 TRBV6-1
ASSPQGAEAF . TRBJ1-1 TRBV25-1
AWSIGGPGELF . TRBJ2-2 TRBV30
ACLPTDTQY . TRBJ2-3 TRBV28
ASARSVPNEKLF . TRBJ1-4 TRBV28
ASSIDRDRDEQY . TRBJ2-7 TRBV19
AWSVLGTGELF . TRBJ2-2 TRBV30
ASSARGWGEKLF . TRBJ1-4 TRBV19
AWEGDNYGYT . TRBJ1-2 TRBV30
AWSLTARQETQY . TRBJ2-5 TRBV30
ASRPGQGNEQY . TRBJ2-7 TRBV10-2
ASSVAPSYGYT . TRBJ1-2 TRBV9
ASSYRLNSPLH few TRBJ1-6 TRBV6-5
ASSKEIAGWNEQY few TRBJ2-7 TRBV6-5
ASSGSGYQETQY . TRBJ2-5 TRBV2
ASSVGNGGGQETQY few TRBJ2-5 TRBV9
ASSPNNNNYSPLH few TRBJ1-6 TRBV14
AWSGLSGPDSPLH . TRBJ1-6 TRBV30
SGLRGGRGDTQY . TRBJ2-3 TRBV29-1
AWSVWGPGQGPEYGYT . TRBJ1-2 TRBV30
ASISAANTEAF . TRBJ1-1 TRBV19